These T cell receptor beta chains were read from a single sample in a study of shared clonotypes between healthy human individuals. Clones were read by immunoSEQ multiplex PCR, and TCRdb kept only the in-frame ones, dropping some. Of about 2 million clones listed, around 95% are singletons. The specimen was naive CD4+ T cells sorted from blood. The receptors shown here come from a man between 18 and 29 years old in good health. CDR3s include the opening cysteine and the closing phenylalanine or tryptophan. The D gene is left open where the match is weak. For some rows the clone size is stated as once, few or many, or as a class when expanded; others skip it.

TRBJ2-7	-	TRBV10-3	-	TGTGCCATCAGCCTTAACATAGGGGGAAACGAGCAGTACTTC	CAISLNIGGNEQYF
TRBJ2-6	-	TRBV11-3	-	TGTGCCAGCAGATCTGCGGGCTCTGGGGCCAACGTCCTGACTTTC	CASRSAGSGANVLTF
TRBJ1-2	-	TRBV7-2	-	TGTGCCAGCAGCCTTGGCGGCTACACCTTC	CASSLGGYTF
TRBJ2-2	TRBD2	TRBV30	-	TGTGCCTGGATCAGGCGGGGGGCCAACACCGGGGAGCTGTTTTTT	CAWIRRGANTGELFF
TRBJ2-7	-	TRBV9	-	TGTGCCAGCAGCGGGTCCCCCTACGAGCAGTACTTC	CASSGSPYEQYF
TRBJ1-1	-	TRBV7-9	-	TGTGCCAGCATCGTAGTCCCCGGAGCAGCTTTCTTT	CASIVVPGAAFF
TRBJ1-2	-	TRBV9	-	TGTGCCAGCAGCGTAATTGCGCACTATGGCTACACCTTC	CASSVIAHYGYTF
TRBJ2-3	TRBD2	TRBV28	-	TGTGCCAGCAGTTTGGTCGCGGGGGGAGATACGCAGTATTTT	CASSLVAGGDTQYF
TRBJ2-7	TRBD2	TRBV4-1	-	TGCGCCAGCAGCCAGGGACTAGCGGGGCCCGAGCAGTACTTC	CASSQGLAGPEQYF
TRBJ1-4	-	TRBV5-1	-	TGCGCCAGCAGCTTGGCCGGGACGGAGTATGAAAAACTGTTTTTT	CASSLAGTEYEKLFF
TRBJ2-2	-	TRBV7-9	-	TGTGCCAGCACCGTAATTGGGGACCGCAACACCGGGGAGCTGTTTTTT	CASTVIGDRNTGELFF
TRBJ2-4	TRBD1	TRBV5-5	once	TGTGCCAGCAGCCGCCGGGACAGGGAAAACATTCAGTACTTC	CASSRRDRENIQYF
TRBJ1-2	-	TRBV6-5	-	TGTGCCAGCAGCAACGGACACTCCTATGGCTACACCTTC	CASSNGHSYGYTF
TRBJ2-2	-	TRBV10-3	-	TGTGCCATCAGAGACAGCCTTCTAACAACCGGGGAGCTGTTTTTT	CAIRDSLLTTGELFF
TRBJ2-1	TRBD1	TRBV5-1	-	TGCGCCAGCAGCTTGGGACAGGGAATCCTTGATGAGCAGTTCTTC	CASSLGQGILDEQFF
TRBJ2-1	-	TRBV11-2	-	TGTGCCAGCAGCTTTCTCGGGAGTCTCTCCTACAATGAGCAGTTCTTC	CASSFLGSLSYNEQFF
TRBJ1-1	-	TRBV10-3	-	TGTGCCATCAGTGGGAACCCCTTCCCGGGCTCGACTGAAGCTTTCTTT	CAISGNPFPGSTEAFF
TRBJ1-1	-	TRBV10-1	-	TGCGCCAGCAGTGAACAGGCGAACACTGAAGCTTTCTTT	CASSEQANTEAFF
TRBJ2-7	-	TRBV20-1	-	TGCAGTGCTAGAAATGACGAGCAGTACTTC	CSARNDEQYF
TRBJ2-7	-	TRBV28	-	TGTGCCAGCAGCCCCCCGGCCGGGGCACCCTACGAGCAGTACTTC	CASSPPAGAPYEQYF
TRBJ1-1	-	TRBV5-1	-	TGCGCCAGCAGCACGGACGGACAATCGAACACTGAAGCTTTCTTT	CASSTDGQSNTEAFF
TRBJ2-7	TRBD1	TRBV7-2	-	TGTGCCAGCAGCGGGACAGGGGGTTTCTACGAGCAGTACTTC	CASSGTGGFYEQYF
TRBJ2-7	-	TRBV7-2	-	TGTGCCAGCAGCTTTTCGGACAGCTACGAGCAGTACTTC	CASSFSDSYEQYF
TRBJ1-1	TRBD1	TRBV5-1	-	TGCGCCAGCAGCAGGACAGGGGTGAACACTGAAGCTTTCTTT	CASSRTGVNTEAFF
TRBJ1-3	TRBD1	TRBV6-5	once	TGTGCCAGCACCACAGGGGGCGGAAACACCATATATTTT	CASTTGGGNTIYF
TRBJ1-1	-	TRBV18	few	TGTGCCAGCTCACCACGAGCGGGAACGAACACTGAAGCTTTCTTT	CASSPRAGTNTEAFF